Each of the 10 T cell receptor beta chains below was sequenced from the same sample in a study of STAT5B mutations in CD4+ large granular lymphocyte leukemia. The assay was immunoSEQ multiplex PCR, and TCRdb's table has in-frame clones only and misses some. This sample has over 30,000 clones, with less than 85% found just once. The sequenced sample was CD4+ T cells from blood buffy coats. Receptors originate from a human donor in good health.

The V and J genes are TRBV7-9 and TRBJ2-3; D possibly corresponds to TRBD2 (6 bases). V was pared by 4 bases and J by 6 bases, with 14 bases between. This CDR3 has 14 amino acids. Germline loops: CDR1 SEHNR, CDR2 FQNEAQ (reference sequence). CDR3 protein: CASSYGTAFDTQYF. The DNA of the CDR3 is TGTGCCAGCAGCTACGGGACTGCGTTTGATACGCAGTATTTT.

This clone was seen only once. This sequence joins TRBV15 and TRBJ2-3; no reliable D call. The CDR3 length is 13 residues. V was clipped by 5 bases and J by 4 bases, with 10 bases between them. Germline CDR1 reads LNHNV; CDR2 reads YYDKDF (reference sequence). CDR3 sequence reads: CATSLSPADTQYF. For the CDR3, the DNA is TGTGCCACCAGCCTTTCCCCGGCAGATACGCAGTATTTT. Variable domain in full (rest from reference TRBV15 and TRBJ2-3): DAMVIQNPRYQVTQFGKPVTLSCSQTLNHNVMYWYQQKSSQAPKLLFHYYDKDFNNEADTPDNFQSRRPNTSFCFLDIRSPGLGDTAMYLCATSLSPADTQYFGPGTRLTVL.

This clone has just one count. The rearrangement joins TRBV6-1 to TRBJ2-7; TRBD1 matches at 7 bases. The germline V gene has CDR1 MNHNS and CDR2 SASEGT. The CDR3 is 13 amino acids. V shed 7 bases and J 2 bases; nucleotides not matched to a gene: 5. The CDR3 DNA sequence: TGTGCCAGCAAGGGGGCCGGCCCCTACGAGCAGTACTTC. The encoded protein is CASKGAGPYEQYF.

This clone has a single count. Here the CDR3 DNA reads TGTGCCAGCAGTCCTTCTCTGGTAGCGGGAGAATGGGAGACCCAGTACTTC. Protein: CASSPSLVAGEWETQYF. V and J are TRBV27 and TRBJ2-5; 9 nucleotides align to TRBD2. The CDR3 has 17 amino acids. Trimming cost V 5 bases and J 5 bases; bases outside gene matches: 15. Germline values: CDR1 MNHEY, CDR2 SMNVEV (reference sequence).

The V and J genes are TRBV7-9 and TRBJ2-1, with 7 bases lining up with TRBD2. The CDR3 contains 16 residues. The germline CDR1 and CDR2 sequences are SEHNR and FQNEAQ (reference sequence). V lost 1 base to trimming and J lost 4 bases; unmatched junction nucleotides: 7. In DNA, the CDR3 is TGTGCCAGCAGCTTAGTGGCTAGCGGAGATTACAATGAGCAGTTCTTC. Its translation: CASSLVASGDYNEQFF.

The CDR3 nucleotides are TGTGCCAGCAGTGCCTTAGGGGGGGCAGTTGAAGCTTTCTTT. It codes for CASSALGGAVEAFF. The chain combines TRBV25-1 with TRBJ1-1, with a possible D match to TRBD1 (6 bases). Germline CDR1 and CDR2: MGHDK and SYGVNS. The CDR3 extends over 14 amino acids. V lost 4 bases, J lost 7 bases, and 16 bases lay in between.

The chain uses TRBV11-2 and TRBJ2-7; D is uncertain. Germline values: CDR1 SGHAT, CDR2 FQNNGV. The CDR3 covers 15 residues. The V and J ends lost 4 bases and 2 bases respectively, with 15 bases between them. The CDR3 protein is CASSWVGNPTYEQYF. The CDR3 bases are TGTGCCAGCAGCTGGGTGGGGAACCCTACCTACGAGCAGTACTTC.

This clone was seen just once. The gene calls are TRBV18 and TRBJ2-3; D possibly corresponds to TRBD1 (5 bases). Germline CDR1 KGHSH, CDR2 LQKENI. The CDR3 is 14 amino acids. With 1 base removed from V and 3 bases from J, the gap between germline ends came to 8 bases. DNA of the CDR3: TGTGCCAGCTCACCACAGGGGATAACAGATACGCAGTATTTT. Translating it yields CASSPQGITDTQYF.

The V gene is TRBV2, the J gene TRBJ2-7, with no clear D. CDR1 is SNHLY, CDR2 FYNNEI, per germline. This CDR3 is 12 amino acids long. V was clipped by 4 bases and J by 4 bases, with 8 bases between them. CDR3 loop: CASSAVGYEQYF. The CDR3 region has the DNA TGTGCCAGCAGTGCAGTAGGGTACGAGCAGTACTTC.

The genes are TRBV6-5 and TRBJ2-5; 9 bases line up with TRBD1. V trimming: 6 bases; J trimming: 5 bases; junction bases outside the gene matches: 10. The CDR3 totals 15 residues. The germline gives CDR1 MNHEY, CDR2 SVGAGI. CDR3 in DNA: TGTGCCAGCAGATCCATTGGACAGGGGTACGAGACCCAGTACTTC. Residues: CASRSIGQGYETQYF.